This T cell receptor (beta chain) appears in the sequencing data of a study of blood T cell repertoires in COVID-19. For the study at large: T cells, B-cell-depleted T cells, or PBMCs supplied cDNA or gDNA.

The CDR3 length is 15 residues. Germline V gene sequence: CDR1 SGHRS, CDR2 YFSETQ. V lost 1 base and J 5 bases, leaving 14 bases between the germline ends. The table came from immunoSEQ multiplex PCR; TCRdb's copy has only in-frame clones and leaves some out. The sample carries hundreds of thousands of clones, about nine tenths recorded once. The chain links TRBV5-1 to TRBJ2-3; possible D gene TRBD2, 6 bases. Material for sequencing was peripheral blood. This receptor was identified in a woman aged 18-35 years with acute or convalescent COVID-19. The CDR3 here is CASSLNGGLGDTQYF. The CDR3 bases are TGCGCCAGCAGCTTGAACGGGGGTCTGGGAGATACGCAGTATTTT.